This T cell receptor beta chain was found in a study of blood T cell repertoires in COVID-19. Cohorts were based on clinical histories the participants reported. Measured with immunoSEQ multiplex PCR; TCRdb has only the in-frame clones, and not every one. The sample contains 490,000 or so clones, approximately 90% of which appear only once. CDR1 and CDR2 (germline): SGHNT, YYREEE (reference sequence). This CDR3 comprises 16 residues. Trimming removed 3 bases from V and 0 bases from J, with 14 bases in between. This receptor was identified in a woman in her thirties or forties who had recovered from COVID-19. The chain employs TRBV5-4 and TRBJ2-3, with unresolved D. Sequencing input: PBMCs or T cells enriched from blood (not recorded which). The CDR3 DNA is TGTGCCAGCAGCTCGTCTACTGTCTCTAGCACAGATACGCAGTATTTT. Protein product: CASSSSTVSSTDTQYF. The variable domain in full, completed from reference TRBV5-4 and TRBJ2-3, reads ETGVTQSPTHLIKTRGQQVTLRCSSQSGHNTVSWYQQALGQGPQFIFQYYREEENGRGNFPPRFSGLQFPNYSSELNVNALELDDSALYLCASSSSTVSSTDTQYFGPGTRLTVL.